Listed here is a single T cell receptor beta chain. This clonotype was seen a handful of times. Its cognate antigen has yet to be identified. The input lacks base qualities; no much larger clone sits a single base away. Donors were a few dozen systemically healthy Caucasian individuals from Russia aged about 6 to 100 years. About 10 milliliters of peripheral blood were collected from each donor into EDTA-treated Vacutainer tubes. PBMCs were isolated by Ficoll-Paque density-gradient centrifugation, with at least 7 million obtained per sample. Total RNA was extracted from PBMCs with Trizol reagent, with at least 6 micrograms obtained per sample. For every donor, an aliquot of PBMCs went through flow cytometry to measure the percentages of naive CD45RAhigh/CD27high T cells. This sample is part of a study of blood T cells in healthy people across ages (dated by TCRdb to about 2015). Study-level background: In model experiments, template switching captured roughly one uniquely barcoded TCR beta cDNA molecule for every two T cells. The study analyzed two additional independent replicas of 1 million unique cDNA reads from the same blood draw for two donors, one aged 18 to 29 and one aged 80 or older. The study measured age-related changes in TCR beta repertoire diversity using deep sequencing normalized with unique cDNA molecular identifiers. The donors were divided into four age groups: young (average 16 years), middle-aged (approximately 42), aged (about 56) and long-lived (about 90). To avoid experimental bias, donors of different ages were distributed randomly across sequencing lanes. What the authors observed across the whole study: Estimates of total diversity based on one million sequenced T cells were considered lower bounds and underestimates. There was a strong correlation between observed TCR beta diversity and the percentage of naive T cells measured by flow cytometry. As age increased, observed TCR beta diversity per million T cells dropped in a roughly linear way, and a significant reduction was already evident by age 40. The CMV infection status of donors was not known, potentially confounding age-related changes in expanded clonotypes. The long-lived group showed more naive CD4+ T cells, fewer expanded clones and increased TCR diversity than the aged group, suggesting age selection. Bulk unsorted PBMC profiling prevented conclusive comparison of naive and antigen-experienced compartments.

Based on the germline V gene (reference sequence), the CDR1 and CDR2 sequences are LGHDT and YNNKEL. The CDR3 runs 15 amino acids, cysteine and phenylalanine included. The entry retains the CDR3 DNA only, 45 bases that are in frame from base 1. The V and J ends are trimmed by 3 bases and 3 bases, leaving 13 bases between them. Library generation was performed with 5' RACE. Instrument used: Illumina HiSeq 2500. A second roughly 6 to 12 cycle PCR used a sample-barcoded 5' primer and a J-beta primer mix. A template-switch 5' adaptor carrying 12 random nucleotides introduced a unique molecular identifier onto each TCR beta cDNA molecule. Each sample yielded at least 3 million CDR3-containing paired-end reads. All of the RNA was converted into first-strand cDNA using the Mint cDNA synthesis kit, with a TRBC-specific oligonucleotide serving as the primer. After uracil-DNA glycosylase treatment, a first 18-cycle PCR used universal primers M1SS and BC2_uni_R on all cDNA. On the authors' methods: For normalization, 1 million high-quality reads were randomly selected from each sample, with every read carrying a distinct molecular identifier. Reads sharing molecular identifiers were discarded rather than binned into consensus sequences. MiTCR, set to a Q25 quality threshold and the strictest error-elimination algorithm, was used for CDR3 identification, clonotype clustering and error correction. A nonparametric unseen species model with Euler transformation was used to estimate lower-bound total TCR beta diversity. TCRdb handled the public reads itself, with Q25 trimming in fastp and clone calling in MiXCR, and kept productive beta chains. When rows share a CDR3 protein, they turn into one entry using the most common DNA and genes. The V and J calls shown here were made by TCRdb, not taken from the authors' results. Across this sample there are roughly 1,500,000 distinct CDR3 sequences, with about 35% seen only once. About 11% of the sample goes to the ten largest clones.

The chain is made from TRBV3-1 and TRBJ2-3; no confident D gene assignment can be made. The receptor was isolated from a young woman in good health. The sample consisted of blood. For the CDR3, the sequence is CASSHGVGRTDTQYF. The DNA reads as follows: TGTGCCAGCAGCCATGGGGTGGGAAGAACAGATACGCAGTATTTT.